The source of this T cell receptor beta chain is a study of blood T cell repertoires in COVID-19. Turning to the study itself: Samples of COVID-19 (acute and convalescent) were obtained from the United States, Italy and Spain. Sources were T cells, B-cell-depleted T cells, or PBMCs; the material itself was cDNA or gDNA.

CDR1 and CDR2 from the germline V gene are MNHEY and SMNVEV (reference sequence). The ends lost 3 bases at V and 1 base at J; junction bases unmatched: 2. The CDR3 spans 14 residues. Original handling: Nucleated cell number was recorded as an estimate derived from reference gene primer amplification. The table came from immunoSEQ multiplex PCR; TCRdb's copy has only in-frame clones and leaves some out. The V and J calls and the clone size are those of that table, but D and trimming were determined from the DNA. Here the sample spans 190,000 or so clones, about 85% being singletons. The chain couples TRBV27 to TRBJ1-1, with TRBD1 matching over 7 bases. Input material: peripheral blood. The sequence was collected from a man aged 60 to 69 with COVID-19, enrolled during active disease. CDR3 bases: TGTGCCAGCAGTTTCAGGGGGGCGAACACTGAAGCTTTCTTT. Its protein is CASSFRGANTEAFF.